What follows is one TCR beta chain and its context. This sample stems from a study of CD8 T cells in Susac syndrome. Random hexamers served to reverse transcribe roughly 0.5 to 1 ug RNA. Across 54 Vbeta and 13 Jbeta, TCR beta CDR3 was amplified with immunoSEQ multiplex PCR. Via MiXCR, TCRdb re-called the immunoSEQ multiplex PCR reads, giving one row per CDR3 protein. The sample includes some 130,000 distinct CDR3 sequences, about 95% seen only once; the top ten take approximately 0.12%. Trimming at V came to 6 bases and at J to 2 bases, leaving 7 bases not matched to a gene. This CDR3 region has 14 residues. The germline gives CDR1 MDHEN, CDR2 SYDVKM.

Sequencing was carried out using CD4+ T cells from PBMCs. The TCR comes from a human donor in good health. The gene calls are TRBV28 and TRBJ2-7, with 7 bases lining up with TRBD1. CDR3 DNA sequence: TGTGCCAGCAGGTCCGGGACAGCTACCTACGAGCAGTACTTC. It specifies CASRSGTATYEQYF.